There are many counts of the clone carrying this TCR beta chain. The CDR3 is made up of 15 amino acids. V lost 7 bases to trimming and J lost 2 bases, with 21 bases between them. In germline, CDR1 is SQVTM, CDR2 ANQGSEA. This specimen belongs to a study of T-cell reconstitution after alpha-beta-depleted transplantation in children. Preparation of the TCRbeta library was carried out with unique molecular identifiers. One entry per CDR3 protein results from TCRdb running MiXCR on the PCR reads. The sample includes some 70,000 distinct CDR3 sequences, roughly 4.9% of them seen just once. The material sequenced was PBMCs, mostly from graft donor cells, taken 180 days after TCRalphabeta/CD19-depleted stem cell transplant. The receptor's source is a boy in the first two years of life who had a stem cell transplant for acute myeloid leukemia, so the T cells may come from the graft donor. This sequence joins TRBV29-1 and TRBJ2-7; the D gene is possibly TRBD1 (6 bases). For the CDR3, the DNA is TGCAGCGCCGTAGTCGACAGGACGCAAGCCTACGAGCAGTACTTC. As protein: CSAVVDRTQAYEQYF.